This is a list of T cell receptor beta chains from one sample in a study of cytomegalovirus exposure and HLA in healthy donors. TCRdb's copy holds only in-frame clones and misses some; the assay was immunoSEQ multiplex PCR. Seen here are under 200,000 clones, roughly 80% observed once, and the top ten hold about 4.5%. Sequencing input: PBMCs. The receptors come from a man in his forties or fifties in good health and CMV-seronegative. Each CDR3 is given with its conserved first and last residue. The order of the fields is D gene, clone size, J gene, V gene, CDR3 DNA, CDR3 protein. A D gene is named only where the DNA matches it firmly. The size of a clone is reported for some rows only, either as once, few or many, or as a class for expanded clones.

d_call: TRBD2
clone_size: .
j_call: TRBJ2-2
v_call: TRBV11-3
cdr3_nt: TGTGCCAGCAGCTTAGCCCCGGGGGGGGACGGGGAGCTGTTTTTT
cdr3_aa: CASSLAPGGDGELFF

d_call: TRBD1
clone_size: .
j_call: TRBJ2-5
v_call: TRBV27
cdr3_nt: TGTGCCAGCAGTTTATATGGGACAGGGGGCGGCGAGACCCAGTACTTC
cdr3_aa: CASSLYGTGGGETQYF

d_call: TRBD2
clone_size: .
j_call: TRBJ2-1
v_call: TRBV6-1
cdr3_nt: TGTGCCAGCAGTGAACTAGCGGGGGGCAATGAGCAGTTCTTC
cdr3_aa: CASSELAGGNEQFF

d_call: .
clone_size: .
j_call: TRBJ1-4
v_call: TRBV11-2
cdr3_nt: TGTGCCAGCAGCCCCCACAGGGCACCTAATGAAAAACTGTTTTTT
cdr3_aa: CASSPHRAPNEKLFF

d_call: .
clone_size: once
j_call: TRBJ2-7
v_call: TRBV23-1
cdr3_nt: TGCGCCAGCAGTCAAGGGGGGACAGCTTACGAGCAGTACTTC
cdr3_aa: CASSQGGTAYEQYF

d_call: TRBD1
clone_size: few
j_call: TRBJ2-7
v_call: TRBV25-1
cdr3_nt: TGTGCCAGCAGTGCGGACAGGGGGCTCGAGCAGTACTTC
cdr3_aa: CASSADRGLEQYF

d_call: .
clone_size: .
j_call: TRBJ2-3
v_call: TRBV7-3
cdr3_nt: TGTGCCAGCAGCTTAGTTGGGGGGGCAACAGATACGCAGTATTTT
cdr3_aa: CASSLVGGATDTQYF

d_call: TRBD1
clone_size: .
j_call: TRBJ1-1
v_call: TRBV12-5
cdr3_nt: TGTGCTAGTGCCCTTCCCTCGACAGGGGCTGAAGCTTTCTTT
cdr3_aa: CASALPSTGAEAFF

d_call: .
clone_size: .
j_call: TRBJ1-1
v_call: TRBV6-6
cdr3_nt: TGTGCCAGCAGTGAGCCTCGGGGGGAGAACACTGAAGCTTTCTTT
cdr3_aa: CASSEPRGENTEAFF

d_call: .
clone_size: .
j_call: TRBJ2-7
v_call: TRBV30
cdr3_nt: TGTGCCTGGAGTGGACAGGTTTTAGCCCAGCAGTACTTC
cdr3_aa: CAWSGQVLAQQYF

d_call: TRBD1
clone_size: .
j_call: TRBJ2-7
v_call: TRBV7-2
cdr3_nt: TGTGCCAGCAGCTATACCCTTAGGGGGCAGGGTGAGCAGTACTTC
cdr3_aa: CASSYTLRGQGEQYF

d_call: .
clone_size: .
j_call: TRBJ1-1
v_call: TRBV29-1
cdr3_nt: TGCAGCGTTGACCGCGCAGGGAGGGGGACTGAAGCTTTCTTT
cdr3_aa: CSVDRAGRGTEAFF

d_call: .
clone_size: once
j_call: TRBJ1-1
v_call: TRBV7-2
cdr3_nt: TGTGCCAGCAGCCTTGGGCAGCTGAACACTGAAGCTTTCTTT
cdr3_aa: CASSLGQLNTEAFF

d_call: .
clone_size: .
j_call: TRBJ2-2
v_call: TRBV5-8
cdr3_nt: TGTGCCAGCAGCTTGTATGACACCGGGGAGCTGTTTTTT
cdr3_aa: CASSLYDTGELFF

d_call: TRBD1
clone_size: .
j_call: TRBJ1-2
v_call: TRBV4-3
cdr3_nt: TGCGCCAGCAGCCTCGAGAGGACAGGGGGCTTAGGTGGCTACACCTTC
cdr3_aa: CASSLERTGGLGGYTF

d_call: .
clone_size: .
j_call: TRBJ2-1
v_call: TRBV5-4
cdr3_nt: TGTGCCAGCAGCCCCGGGACTGACAATGAGCAGTTCTTC
cdr3_aa: CASSPGTDNEQFF

d_call: TRBD1
clone_size: .
j_call: TRBJ1-2
v_call: TRBV6-1
cdr3_nt: TGTGCCAGCAGTGAAGGCGCGGCAGGGGGCAGGAACTATGGCTACACCTTC
cdr3_aa: CASSEGAAGGRNYGYTF

d_call: .
clone_size: .
j_call: TRBJ2-1
v_call: TRBV21-1
cdr3_nt: TGTGCCAGCAGCGGCTCGGGATTTCAGGACTCTTACAATGAGCAGTTCTTC
cdr3_aa: CASSGSGFQDSYNEQFF

d_call: .
clone_size: once
j_call: TRBJ2-7
v_call: TRBV11-2
cdr3_nt: TGTGCCAGCAGCCCTAAATACGAGCAGTACTTC
cdr3_aa: CASSPKYEQYF

d_call: .
clone_size: once
j_call: TRBJ2-2
v_call: TRBV11-2
cdr3_nt: TGTGCCAGCAGCTTAACCGGGGTCGGGGAGCTGTTTTTT
cdr3_aa: CASSLTGVGELFF

d_call: TRBD1
clone_size: once
j_call: TRBJ2-7
v_call: TRBV6-1
cdr3_nt: TGTGCCAGCAGTGAAGGGACAGGCCTTCCATACGAGCAGTACTTC
cdr3_aa: CASSEGTGLPYEQYF

d_call: TRBD2
clone_size: .
j_call: TRBJ2-3
v_call: TRBV28
cdr3_nt: TGTGCCAGTAGTTCTAGCGGAACAGGAGATACGCAGTATTTT
cdr3_aa: CASSSSGTGDTQYF

d_call: TRBD2
clone_size: .
j_call: TRBJ2-4
v_call: TRBV4-1
cdr3_nt: TGCGCCAGCAGCCAAGATGCCAAAACGGAGCGGGGGATCAAAAACATTCAGTACTTC
cdr3_aa: CASSQDAKTERGIKNIQYF

d_call: .
clone_size: .
j_call: TRBJ1-3
v_call: TRBV5-1
cdr3_nt: TGCGCCAGCAGCTTGACAGTTCCCTTCGAAGGCACCATATATTTT
cdr3_aa: CASSLTVPFEGTIYF

d_call: .
clone_size: once
j_call: TRBJ1-1
v_call: TRBV11-3
cdr3_nt: TGTGCCAGCAGCTTAGGTTCGTGGAACACTGAAGCTTTCTTT
cdr3_aa: CASSLGSWNTEAFF

d_call: .
clone_size: .
j_call: TRBJ2-7
v_call: TRBV10-2
cdr3_nt: TGCGCCAGTTCGGGGGGCCCTCTCTACGAGCAGTACTTC
cdr3_aa: CASSGGPLYEQYF

d_call: .
clone_size: .
j_call: TRBJ2-3
v_call: TRBV19
cdr3_nt: TGTGCCACCCTTCCGCCAGGGGGGAGCACAGATACGCAGTATTTT
cdr3_aa: CATLPPGGSTDTQYF

d_call: .
clone_size: .
j_call: TRBJ1-2
v_call: TRBV28
cdr3_nt: TGTGCCAGCAATGACGGGTCTGGCTACACCTTC
cdr3_aa: CASNDGSGYTF